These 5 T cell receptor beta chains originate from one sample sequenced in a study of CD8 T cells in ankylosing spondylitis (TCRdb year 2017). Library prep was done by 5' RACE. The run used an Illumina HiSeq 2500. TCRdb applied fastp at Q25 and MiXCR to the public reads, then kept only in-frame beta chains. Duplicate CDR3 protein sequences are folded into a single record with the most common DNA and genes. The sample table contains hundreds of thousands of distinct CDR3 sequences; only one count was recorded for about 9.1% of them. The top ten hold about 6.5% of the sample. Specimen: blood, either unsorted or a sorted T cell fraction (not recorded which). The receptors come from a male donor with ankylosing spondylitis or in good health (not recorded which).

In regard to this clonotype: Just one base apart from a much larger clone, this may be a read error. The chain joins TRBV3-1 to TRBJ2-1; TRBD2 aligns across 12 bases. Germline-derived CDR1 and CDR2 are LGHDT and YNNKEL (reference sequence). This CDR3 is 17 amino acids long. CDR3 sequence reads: CASCQGLAGSSYNEQFF. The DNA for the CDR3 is TGTGCCAGCTGCCAAGGACTAGCGGGAAGCTCCTACAATGAGCAGTTCTTC.

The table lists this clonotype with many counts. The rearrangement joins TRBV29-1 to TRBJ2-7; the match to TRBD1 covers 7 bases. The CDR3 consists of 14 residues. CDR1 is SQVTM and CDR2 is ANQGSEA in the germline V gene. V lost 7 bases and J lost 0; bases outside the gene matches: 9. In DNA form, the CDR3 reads TGCAGCGCCCGAGGGACAGCTTTCTCCTACGAGCAGTACTTC. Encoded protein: CSARGTAFSYEQYF.

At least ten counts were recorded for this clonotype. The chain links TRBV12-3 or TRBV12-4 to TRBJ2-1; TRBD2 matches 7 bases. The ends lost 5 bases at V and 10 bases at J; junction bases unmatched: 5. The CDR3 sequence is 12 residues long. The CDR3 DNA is TGTGCCAGCAGTCCACTGGGGGGGGAGCAGTTCTTC. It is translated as CASSPLGGEQFF.

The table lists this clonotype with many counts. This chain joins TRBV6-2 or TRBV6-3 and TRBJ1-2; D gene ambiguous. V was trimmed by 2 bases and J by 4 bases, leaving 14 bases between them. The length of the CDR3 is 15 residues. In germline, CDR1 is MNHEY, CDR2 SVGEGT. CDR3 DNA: TGTGCCAGCAGTTACCAGCCAGGCGATCCCTATGGCTACACCTTC. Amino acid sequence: CASSYQPGDPYGYTF.

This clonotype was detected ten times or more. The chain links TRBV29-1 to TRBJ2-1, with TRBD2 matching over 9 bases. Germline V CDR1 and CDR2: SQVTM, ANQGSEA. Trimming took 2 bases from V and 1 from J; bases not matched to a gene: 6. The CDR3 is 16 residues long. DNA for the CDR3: TGCAGCGTTGAATCGTGGACTAGCGAATCCTACAATGAGCAGTTCTTC. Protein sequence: CSVESWTSESYNEQFF.